This TCR beta chain appears in the sequencing data of a study of cytomegalovirus exposure and HLA in healthy donors. General study findings and limits: Reported results showed that the classifier diagnosed cytomegalovirus status with high specificity and sensitivity.

J lost 4 bases, V lost 5 bases, and 6 bases had no gene match. Germline CDR1 MNHEY, CDR2 SVGAGI. The CDR3 is 14 residues long. Use of 60 Vbeta and 13 Jbeta primers characterized the PCR. Profiling relied on immunoSEQ multiplex PCR, and the TCRdb table lists in-frame clones only, not all of them. Of some 200,000 clones detected, approximately 70% appear once; the ten largest clones hold approximately 2.5%. This clone was picked up a small number of times. What it recognizes is unknown. The genes are TRBV6-5 and TRBJ1-2; the match to TRBD1 covers 8 bases. This sequence was found in a man aged 40-50 years in good health and CMV-seropositive. Material for sequencing was PBMCs. Here the CDR3 DNA reads TGTGCCAGCAGTGGACAGGGAGAAGGCTATGGCTACACCTTC. This encodes CASSGQGEGYGYTF.